This T cell receptor (beta chain) was recorded in a study of blood T cell repertoires in COVID-19. The V gene end was trimmed by 4 bases and the J gene end by 0 bases; junction bases not matched to a gene: 6. Per germline, CDR1 SGDLS and CDR2 YYNGEE. This CDR3 contains 15 residues. TCRdb's table, derived via immunoSEQ multiplex PCR, lists solely in-frame clones and lacks some. The table includes some 120,000 clones, 80% to 85% detected once. Sequenced input: peripheral blood. The receptor was derived from a woman in her seventies with acute or convalescent COVID-19. The chain recombines TRBV9 with TRBJ1-1, with 7 bases aligning to TRBD1. Here the CDR3 DNA reads TGTGCCAGCAGCCCGCCGGGACAGATGAACACTGAAGCTTTCTTT. It yields the protein CASSPPGQMNTEAFF.